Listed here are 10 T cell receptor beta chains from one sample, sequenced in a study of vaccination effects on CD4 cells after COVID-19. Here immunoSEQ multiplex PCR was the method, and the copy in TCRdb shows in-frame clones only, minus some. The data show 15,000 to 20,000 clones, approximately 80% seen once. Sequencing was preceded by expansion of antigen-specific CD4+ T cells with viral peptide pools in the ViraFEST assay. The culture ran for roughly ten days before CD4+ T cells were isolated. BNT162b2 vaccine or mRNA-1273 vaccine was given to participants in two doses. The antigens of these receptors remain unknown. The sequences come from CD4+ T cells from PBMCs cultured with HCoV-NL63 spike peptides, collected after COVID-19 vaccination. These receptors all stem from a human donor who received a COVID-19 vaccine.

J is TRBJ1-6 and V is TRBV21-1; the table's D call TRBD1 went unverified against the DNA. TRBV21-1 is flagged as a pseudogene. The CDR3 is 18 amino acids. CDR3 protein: CASSKLAGQGAWSSPLHF. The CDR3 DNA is TGTGCCAGCAGCAAATTGGCGGGACAGGGGGCATGGAGTTCACCCCTCCACTTT.

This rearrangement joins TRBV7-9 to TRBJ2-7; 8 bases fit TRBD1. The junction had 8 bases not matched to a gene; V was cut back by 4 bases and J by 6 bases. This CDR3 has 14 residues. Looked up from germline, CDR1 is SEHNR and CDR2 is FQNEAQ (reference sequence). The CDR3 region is CASSSGQGRSEQYF. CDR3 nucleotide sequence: TGTGCCAGCAGCTCCGGACAGGGCAGGAGCGAGCAGTACTTC.

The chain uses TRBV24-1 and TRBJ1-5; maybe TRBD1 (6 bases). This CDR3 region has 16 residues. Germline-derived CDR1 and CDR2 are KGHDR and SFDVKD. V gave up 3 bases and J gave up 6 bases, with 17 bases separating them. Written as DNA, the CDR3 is TGTGCCACCAGTGATCCACTCCCAGGGGACCTTCAGCCCCAGCATTTT. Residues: CATSDPLPGDLQPQHF.

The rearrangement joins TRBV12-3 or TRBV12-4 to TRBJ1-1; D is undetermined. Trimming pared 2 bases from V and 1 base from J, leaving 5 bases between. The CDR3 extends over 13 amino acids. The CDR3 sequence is CASSLRPNTEAFF. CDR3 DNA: TGTGCCAGCAGTTTAAGACCGAACACTGAAGCTTTCTTT.

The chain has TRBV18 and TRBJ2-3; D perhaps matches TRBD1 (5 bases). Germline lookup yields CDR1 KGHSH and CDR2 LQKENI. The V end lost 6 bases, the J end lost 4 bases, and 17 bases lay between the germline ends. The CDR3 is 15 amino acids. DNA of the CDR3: TGTGCCAGCTCTTCCGCAGGGAAAAGGGCAGATACGCAGTATTTT. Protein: CASSSAGKRADTQYF. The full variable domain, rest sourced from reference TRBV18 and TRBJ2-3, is NAGVMQNPRHLVRRRGQEARLRCSPMKGHSHVYWYRQLPEEGLKFMVYLQKENIIDESGMPKERFSAEFPKEGPSILRIQQVVRGDSAAYFCASSSAGKRADTQYFGPGTRLTVL.

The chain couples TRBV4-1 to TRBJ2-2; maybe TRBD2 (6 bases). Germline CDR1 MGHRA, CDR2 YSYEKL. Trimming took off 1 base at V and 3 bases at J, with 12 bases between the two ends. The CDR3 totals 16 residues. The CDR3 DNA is TGCGCCAGCAGCCAAGGGGCGGGACCCTACACCGGGGAGCTGTTTTTT. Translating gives CASSQGAGPYTGELFF.

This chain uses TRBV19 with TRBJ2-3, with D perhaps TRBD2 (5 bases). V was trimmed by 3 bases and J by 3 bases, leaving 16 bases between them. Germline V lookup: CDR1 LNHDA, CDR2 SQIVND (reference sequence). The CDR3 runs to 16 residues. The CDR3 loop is CASSIDISRRTDTQYF. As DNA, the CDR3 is TGTGCCAGTAGTATCGACATCAGCAGGAGGACAGATACGCAGTATTTT. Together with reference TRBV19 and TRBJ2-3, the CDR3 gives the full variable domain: DGGITQSPKYLFRKEGQNVTLSCEQNLNHDAMYWYRQDPGQGLRLIYYSQIVNDFQKGDIAEGYSVSREKKESFPLTVTSAQKNPTAFYLCASSIDISRRTDTQYFGPGTRLTVL.

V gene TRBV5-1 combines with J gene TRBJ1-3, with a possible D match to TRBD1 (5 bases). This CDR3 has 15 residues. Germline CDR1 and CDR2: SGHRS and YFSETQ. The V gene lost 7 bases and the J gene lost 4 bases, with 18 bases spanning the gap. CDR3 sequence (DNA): TGCGCCAGCTCAGTAGGCCCGGGGGAAGGAAACACCATATATTTT. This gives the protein CASSVGPGEGNTIYF.

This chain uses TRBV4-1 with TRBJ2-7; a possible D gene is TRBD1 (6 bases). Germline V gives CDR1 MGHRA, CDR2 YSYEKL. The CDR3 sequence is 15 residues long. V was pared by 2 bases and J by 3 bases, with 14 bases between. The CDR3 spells CASSQTRDTDYEQYF. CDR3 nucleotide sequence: TGCGCCAGCAGCCAAACACGGGACACCGACTACGAGCAGTACTTC.

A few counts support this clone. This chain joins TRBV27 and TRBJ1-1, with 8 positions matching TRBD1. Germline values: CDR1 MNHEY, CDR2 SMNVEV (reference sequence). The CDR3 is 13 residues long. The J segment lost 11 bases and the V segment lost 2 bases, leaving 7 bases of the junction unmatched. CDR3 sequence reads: CASSLDRGRDAFF. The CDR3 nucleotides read TGTGCCAGCAGTTTAGACAGGGGAAGGGACGCTTTCTTT.